This T cell receptor beta chain was found in a study of early T cells in non-severe SARS-CoV-2 infection. Study background: Investigators sequenced bulk RNA drawn from unsorted whole blood, and chains remained unpaired.

Attached unique molecular identifiers marked individual cDNA molecules. TCRdb re-called the 5' RACE reads through MiXCR, storing one row per CDR3 protein. The table records about 10,000 distinct CDR3 sequences, around 5% of them present only once. This clonotype was seen repeatedly, ten times or more. Its antigen is still unknown. Findings and caveats of the study: Database matching using VDJdb favored anti-spike CD8 responses, with private and CD4 specificities left missing.

The receptor comes from an adult who was a healthcare worker with PCR-confirmed SARS-CoV-2 infection or an uninfected control (not recorded which). The material sequenced was whole blood.

CDR3 in amino acids: CASSLGQGAENIQYF. CDR3 in DNA: TGTGCCAGCAGCTTAGGGCAGGGGGCAGAAAACATTCAGTACTTC. The chain is built from TRBV7-2 and TRBJ2-4; 8 positions agree with TRBD1. CDR1 SGHTA and CDR2 FQGNSA come from the germline V gene. The CDR3 is 15 residues long. After removal of 1 base from V and 5 bases from J, the junction contained 4 bases not matched to a gene.